A selection of T cell receptor beta chains follows, all from one sample in a study of CD8 T cells in ankylosing spondylitis. TCRdb ran MiXCR on the 5' RACE reads and lists one entry per CDR3 protein. The sample consists of under 300,000 distinct CDR3 sequences, 10% of them appearing once. The source material was blood, either unsorted or a sorted T cell fraction (not recorded which). The receptors originated from a male donor with ankylosing spondylitis or in good health (not recorded which). The CDR3 runs from the conserved cysteine through the conserved F or W. The D gene is left open where the match is weak. Expanded clones are given a class, and other clones once, few, many or no size at all.

many TRBJ2-7 TRBD1 TRBV6-5 TGTGCCAGCAGTTACTCGTCCAGGGACAGGTGGACCTACGAGCAGTACTTC CASSYSSRDRWTYEQYF
. TRBJ1-1 . TRBV2 TGTGCCAGCAGGGGTTACGGCCCTGAAGCTTTCTTT CASRGYGPEAFF
many TRBJ2-3 . TRBV15 TGTGCCACCAGCAGAGAATCGCGACTCACGGCAGATACGCAGTATTTT CATSRESRLTADTQYF
many TRBJ1-2 . TRBV6-1 TGTGCCAGCGCCGATCCCCCCGGGCTACTTTATGGCTACACCTTC CASADPPGLLYGYTF
. TRBJ2-2 . TRBV28 TGTGCCAGCAGTTTAGCTCAGGGTGGCACCGGGGAGCTGTTTTTT CASSLAQGGTGELFF
many TRBJ2-1 . TRBV7-9 TGTGCCAGCAGCTTAGACACCTACAATGAGCAGTTCTTC CASSLDTYNEQFF
many TRBJ2-3 . TRBV25-1 TGTGCCAGCAGTGAAACCGCGGGTACGCAGTATTTT CASSETAGTQYF
many TRBJ2-7 TRBD1 TRBV29-1 TGCAGCGTTGTGGGGGCAGGGACAGGCTACGAGCAGTACTTC CSVVGAGTGYEQYF
. TRBJ1-4 . TRBV11-2 TGTGCCAGCAGCTTAACAGGTTTTAATGAAAAACTGTTTTTT CASSLTGFNEKLFF
many TRBJ2-1 TRBD2 TRBV12-3/TRBV12-4 TGTGCCAGCACCCTTTCGACTAGCGGAACGCGGGATGAGCAGTTCTTC CASTLSTSGTRDEQFF
many TRBJ2-7 . TRBV12-3/TRBV12-4 TGTGCCAGCAGTTCACTCAGGGGTCACGAGCAGTACTTC CASSSLRGHEQYF
many TRBJ2-7 . TRBV20-1 TGCAGTGCTAGAGATGGAGAGGACGAGCAGTACTTC CSARDGEDEQYF
many TRBJ1-1 . TRBV18 TGTGCCAGCTCACCCCTTAACGGGATGAACACTGAAGCTTTCTTT CASSPLNGMNTEAFF